This is a list of T cell receptor beta chains from one sample in a study of T cells and Merkel cell carcinoma outcomes. The table came from immunoSEQ multiplex PCR; TCRdb's copy has only in-frame clones and leaves some out. The data show some 16,000 clones, 80% to 90% seen once. The specimen was tumor tissue from Merkel cell carcinoma. The receptor set was obtained from a human donor with Merkel cell carcinoma. Both conserved end residues are part of each CDR3. A D gene is named only where the DNA matches it firmly. Clone size, where shown, is once, few, many, or a class for clones that have expanded.

j_gene: TRBJ1-5; d_gene: TRBD1; v_gene: TRBV7-9; abundance: -; CDR3nt: TGTGCCAGCAGCTTAGGACAGGGGGGCACGCCCCAGCATTTT; CDR3aa: CASSLGQGGTPQHF
j_gene: TRBJ2-2; d_gene: -; v_gene: TRBV11-3; abundance: -; CDR3nt: TGTGCCAGCAGCATGTTTACAGGGTTGCAAACCGGGGAGCTGTTTTTT; CDR3aa: CASSMFTGLQTGELFF
j_gene: TRBJ2-7; d_gene: -; v_gene: TRBV5-6; abundance: once; CDR3nt: TGTGCCAGCAGCTTAACAGGGCAAACCTACGAGCAGTACTTC; CDR3aa: CASSLTGQTYEQYF
j_gene: TRBJ2-3; d_gene: -; v_gene: TRBV2; abundance: -; CDR3nt: TGTGCCAGCATGTGGGGGTTCACAGATACGCAGTATTTT; CDR3aa: CASMWGFTDTQYF
j_gene: TRBJ2-3; d_gene: -; v_gene: TRBV19; abundance: -; CDR3nt: TGTGCCAGTAGTATAGAGGTCACAAATACGCAGTATTTT; CDR3aa: CASSIEVTNTQYF
j_gene: TRBJ1-2; d_gene: -; v_gene: TRBV7-4; abundance: -; CDR3nt: TGTGCCAGCAGCTTAGGGGGCTTCGGCTACACCTTC; CDR3aa: CASSLGGFGYTF
j_gene: TRBJ2-3; d_gene: -; v_gene: TRBV4-1; abundance: -; CDR3nt: TGCGCCAGCAGCCAAGTTTGGTCGGGAGAGAATGCAGATACGCAGTATTTT; CDR3aa: CASSQVWSGENADTQYF
j_gene: TRBJ1-1; d_gene: -; v_gene: TRBV20-1; abundance: -; CDR3nt: TGCAGTGCTAGTGAGCGGACTGAAGCTTTCTTT; CDR3aa: CSASERTEAFF
j_gene: TRBJ2-5; d_gene: TRBD1; v_gene: TRBV7-9; abundance: -; CDR3nt: TGTGCCAGCAGCCTCGGGACAGGGGATCAAGAGACCCAGTACTTC; CDR3aa: CASSLGTGDQETQYF
j_gene: TRBJ2-1; d_gene: -; v_gene: TRBV10-3; abundance: -; CDR3nt: TGTGCCATCAGTGAGTCGGACTCATACAATGAGCAGTTCTTC; CDR3aa: CAISESDSYNEQFF
j_gene: TRBJ1-1; d_gene: -; v_gene: TRBV30; abundance: -; CDR3nt: TGTGCCTGGATTCGTACTTTGAACACTGAAGCTTTCTTT; CDR3aa: CAWIRTLNTEAFF
j_gene: TRBJ2-2; d_gene: -; v_gene: TRBV27; abundance: -; CDR3nt: TGTGCCAGCACTCCAAGGGGGACTACGAACACCGGGGAGCTGTTTTTT; CDR3aa: CASTPRGTTNTGELFF
j_gene: TRBJ1-1; d_gene: -; v_gene: TRBV2; abundance: -; CDR3nt: TGTGCCAGCAGCGGACAGTGGGGCACTGAAGCTTTCTTT; CDR3aa: CASSGQWGTEAFF
j_gene: TRBJ1-2; d_gene: TRBD1; v_gene: TRBV14; abundance: -; CDR3nt: TGTGCCAGCAGCCAAGAAACAGGGGGGTGGAACTATGGCTACACCTTC; CDR3aa: CASSQETGGWNYGYTF
j_gene: TRBJ1-5; d_gene: -; v_gene: TRBV30; abundance: -; CDR3nt: TGTGCCTGGAAACGGTCGCGGGTTAATCAGCCCCAGCATTTT; CDR3aa: CAWKRSRVNQPQHF
j_gene: TRBJ2-1; d_gene: -; v_gene: TRBV7-9; abundance: -; CDR3nt: TGTGCCAGCAGCTCCCGATGGCCCTACAATGAGCAGTTCTTC; CDR3aa: CASSSRWPYNEQFF